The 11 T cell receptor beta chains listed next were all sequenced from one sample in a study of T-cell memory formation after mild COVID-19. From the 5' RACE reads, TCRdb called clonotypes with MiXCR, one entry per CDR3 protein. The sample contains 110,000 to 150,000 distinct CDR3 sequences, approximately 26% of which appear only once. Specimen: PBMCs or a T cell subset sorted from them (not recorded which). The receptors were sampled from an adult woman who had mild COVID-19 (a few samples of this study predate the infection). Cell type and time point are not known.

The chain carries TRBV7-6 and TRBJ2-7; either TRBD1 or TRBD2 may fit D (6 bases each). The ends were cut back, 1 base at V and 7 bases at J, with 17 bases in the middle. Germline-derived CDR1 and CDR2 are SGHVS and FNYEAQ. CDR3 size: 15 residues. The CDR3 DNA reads TGTGCCAGCAGCTTAGAGGGGGGTCGCTCGCGGGAGCAGTACTTC. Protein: CASSLEGGRSREQYF.

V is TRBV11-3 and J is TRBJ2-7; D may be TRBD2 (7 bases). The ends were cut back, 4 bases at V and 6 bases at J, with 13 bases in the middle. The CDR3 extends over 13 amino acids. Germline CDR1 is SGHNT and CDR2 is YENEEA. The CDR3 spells CASSSTGRGEQYF. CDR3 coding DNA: TGTGCCAGCAGCTCCACAGGGAGGGGCGAGCAGTACTTC. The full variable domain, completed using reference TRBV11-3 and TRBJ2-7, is EAGVVQSPRYKIIEKKQPVAFWCNPISGHNTLYWYLQNLGQGPELLIRYENEEAVDDSQLPKDRFSAERLKGVDSTLKIQPAELGDSAVYLCASSSTGRGEQYFGPGTRLTVT.

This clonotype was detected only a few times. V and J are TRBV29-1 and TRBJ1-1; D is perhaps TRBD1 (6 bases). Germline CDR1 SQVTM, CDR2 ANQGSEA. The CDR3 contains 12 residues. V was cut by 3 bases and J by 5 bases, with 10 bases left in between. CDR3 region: CSVDRGGTEAFF. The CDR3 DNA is TGCAGCGTTGACAGGGGAGGGACTGAAGCTTTCTTT.

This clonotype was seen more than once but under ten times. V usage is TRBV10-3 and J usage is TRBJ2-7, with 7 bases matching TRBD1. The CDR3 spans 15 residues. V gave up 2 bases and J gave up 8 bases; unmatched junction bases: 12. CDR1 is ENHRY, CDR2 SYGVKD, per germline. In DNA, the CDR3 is TGTGCCATCAGTGAGCTCTGGACAGGTTCAGGACAGCAGTACTTC. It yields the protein CAISELWTGSGQQYF.

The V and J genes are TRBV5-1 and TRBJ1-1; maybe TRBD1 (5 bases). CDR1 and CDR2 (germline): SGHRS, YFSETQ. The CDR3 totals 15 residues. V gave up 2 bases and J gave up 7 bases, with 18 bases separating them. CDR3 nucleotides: TGCGCCAGCAGCTTCACAACGGCGGGGGTTATTGAAGCTTTCTTT. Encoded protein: CASSFTTAGVIEAFF.

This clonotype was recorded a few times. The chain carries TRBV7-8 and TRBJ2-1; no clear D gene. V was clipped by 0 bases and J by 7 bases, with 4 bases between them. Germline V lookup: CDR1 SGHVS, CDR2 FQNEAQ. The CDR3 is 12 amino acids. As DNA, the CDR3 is TGTGCCAGCAGCTTAGCCGTTAATGAGCAGTTCTTC. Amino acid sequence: CASSLAVNEQFF. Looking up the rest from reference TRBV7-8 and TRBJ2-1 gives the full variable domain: GAGVSQSPRYKVAKRGQDVALRCDPISGHVSLFWYQQALGQGPEFLTYFQNEAQLDKSGLPSDRFFAERPEGSVSTLKIQRTQQEDSAVYLCASSLAVNEQFFGPGTRLTVL.

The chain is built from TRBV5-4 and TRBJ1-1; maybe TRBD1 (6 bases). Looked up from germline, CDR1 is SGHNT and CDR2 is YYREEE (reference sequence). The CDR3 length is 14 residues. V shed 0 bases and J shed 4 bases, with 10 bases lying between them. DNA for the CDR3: TGTGCCAGCAGCTTGGAGGGGGGCGTCACTGAAGCTTTCTTT. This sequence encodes CASSLEGGVTEAFF.

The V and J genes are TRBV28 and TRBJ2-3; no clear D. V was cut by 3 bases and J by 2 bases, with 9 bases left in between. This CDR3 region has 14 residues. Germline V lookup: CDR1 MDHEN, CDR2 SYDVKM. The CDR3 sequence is CASSFLTNTDTQYF. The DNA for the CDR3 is TGTGCCAGCAGTTTCCTCACCAACACAGATACGCAGTATTTT.

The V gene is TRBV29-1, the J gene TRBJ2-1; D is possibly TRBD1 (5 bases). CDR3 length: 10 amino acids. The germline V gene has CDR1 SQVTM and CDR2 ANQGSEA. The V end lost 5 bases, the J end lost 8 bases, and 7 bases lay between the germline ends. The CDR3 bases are TGCAGCGTTCAGGGTTATGAGCAGTTCTTC. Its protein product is CSVQGYEQFF.

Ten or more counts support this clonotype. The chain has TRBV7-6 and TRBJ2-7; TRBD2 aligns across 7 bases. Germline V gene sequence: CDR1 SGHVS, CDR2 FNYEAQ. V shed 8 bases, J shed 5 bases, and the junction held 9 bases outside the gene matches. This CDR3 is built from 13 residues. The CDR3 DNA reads TGTGCCAGCCGTGGGGCGGGGGATAACGAGCAGTACTTC. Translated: CASRGAGDNEQYF. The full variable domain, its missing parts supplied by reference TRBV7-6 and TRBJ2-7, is GAGVSQSPRYKVTKRGQDVALRCDPISGHVSLYWYRQALGQGPEFLTYFNYEAQQDKSGLPNDRFSAERPEGSISTLTIQRTEQRDSAMYRCASRGAGDNEQYFGPGTRLTVT.

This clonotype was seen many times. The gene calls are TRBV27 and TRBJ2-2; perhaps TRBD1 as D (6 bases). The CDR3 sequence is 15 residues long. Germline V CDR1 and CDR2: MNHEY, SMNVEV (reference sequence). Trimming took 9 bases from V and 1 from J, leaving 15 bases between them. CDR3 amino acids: CASRQGDMNTGELFF. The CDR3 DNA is TGTGCCAGTAGACAAGGGGACATGAACACCGGGGAGCTGTTTTTT.